A single sample is the source of the 10 T cell receptor beta chains below, sequenced in a study of blood T cell repertoires in COVID-19. Sequencing used immunoSEQ multiplex PCR; TCRdb keeps in-frame clones, though not all of them. The table has over 130,000 clones, 84% seen once. The sequenced sample consisted of peripheral blood. The receptors come from a man under 40 with COVID-19, enrolled during active disease.

The chain is built from TRBV5-1 and TRBJ2-2; D gene ambiguous. Deletions cut 0 bases from V and 0 bases from J, with 3 bases between. The CDR3 length is 14 residues. The germline CDR1 and CDR2 sequences are SGHRS and YFSETQ. This CDR3 is CASSLAANTGELFF. CDR3 bases: TGCGCCAGCAGCTTGGCCGCGAACACCGGGGAGCTGTTTTTT.

The rearrangement links TRBV21-1 to TRBJ2-1; the table's D call of TRBD2 was not tested on the DNA. TRBV21-1 represents a pseudogene. This CDR3 is 20 amino acids long. The CDR3 sequence is CASSTLGGTSGSPHYNEQFF. For the CDR3, the DNA is TGTGCCAGCAGCACATTGGGGGGGACTAGCGGGAGCCCTCACTACAATGAGCAGTTCTTC.

The CDR3 region is CASSQDRREGVFF. The CDR3 region has the DNA TGTGCCAGCAGCCAAGATAGGCGGGAGGGGGTGTTCTTC. The V gene is TRBV4-2, the J gene TRBJ2-1, with 9 bases aligning to TRBD2. CDR1 is LGHNA, CDR2 YNFKEQ, per germline. The CDR3 is made up of 13 amino acids. With 0 bases clipped from V and 15 bases from J, the junction kept 6 bases outside the gene matches.

At least ten counts were recorded for this clone. Distinct nucleotide sequences in the sample also encode this CDR3. The chain links TRBV9 to TRBJ1-3; D is unclear. V was trimmed by 0 bases and J by 0 bases, leaving 7 bases between them. The CDR3 has 15 residues. Germline-derived CDR1 and CDR2 are SGDLS and YYNGEE. CDR3 nucleotide sequence: TGTGCCAGCAGCGTAGACCCCAGCTCTGGAAACACCATATATTTT. As protein: CASSVDPSSGNTIYF. The full variable domain, rest sourced from reference TRBV9 and TRBJ1-3, is DSGVTQTPKHLITATGQRVTLRCSPRSGDLSVYWYQQSLDQGLQFLIQYYNGEERAKGNILERFSAQQFPDLHSELNLSSLELGDSALYFCASSVDPSSGNTIYFGEGSWLTVV.

This clone was counted only a few times. V usage is TRBV7-2 and J usage is TRBJ2-1; D unresolved. Trimming stripped 5 bases from V and 6 bases from J, with 5 bases between. The CDR3 sequence is 11 residues long. Looked up from germline, CDR1 is SGHTA and CDR2 is FQGNSA. In nucleotides, the CDR3 is TGTGCCAGCAGCCGAGGCAATGAGCAGTTCTTC. This translates into CASSRGNEQFF.

This chain connects TRBV9 to TRBJ2-1; 8 nucleotides match TRBD1. Looked up from germline, CDR1 is SGDLS and CDR2 is YYNGEE. V gave up 2 bases and J gave up 5 bases; unmatched junction bases: 3. The length of the CDR3 is 14 residues. CDR3 nucleotides: TGTGCCAGCAGCGTGCAGGGGGCGAACAATGAGCAGTTCTTC. Encoded protein: CASSVQGANNEQFF.

The chain employs TRBV7-2 and TRBJ1-2; TRBD1 agrees at 8 bases. CDR1 is SGHTA and CDR2 is FQGNSA in the germline V gene. J gave up 3 bases and V 5 bases, and 11 bases lay outside the gene matches. There are 16 residues in the CDR3. The CDR3 loop reads CASSPAGTGTYYGYTF. CDR3 bases: TGTGCCAGCAGCCCCGCCGGGACAGGTACTTACTATGGCTACACCTTC.

The V call is TRBV6-5, the J call TRBJ1-4; 8 positions agree with TRBD1. The germline gives CDR1 MNHEY, CDR2 SVGAGI. This CDR3 is 13 amino acids long. Trimming cost V 6 bases and J 11 bases; bases outside gene matches: 8. This chain's CDR3 is CASRTGVLWKLFF. The CDR3, as DNA: TGTGCCAGCAGGACAGGGGTTCTCTGGAAACTGTTTTTT.

This chain uses TRBV7-2 with TRBJ1-2; no clear D gene. Trimming pared 5 bases from V and 0 bases from J, leaving 16 bases between. The CDR3 spans 16 residues. The germline CDR1 and CDR2 sequences are SGHTA and FQGNSA. The DNA for the CDR3 is TGTGCCAGCAGCCCGAGCCGCGGAAGGACTAACTATGGCTACACCTTC. It specifies CASSPSRGRTNYGYTF.

This clone was detected only a few times. The chain joins TRBV11-1 to TRBJ2-1; TRBD1 matches 8 bases. V trimming: 5 bases; J trimming: 5 bases; junction bases outside the gene matches: 8. Germline CDR1 and CDR2: SGHAT and FQDESV (reference sequence). The CDR3 has 15 residues. CDR3 DNA sequence: TGTGCCAGCAGCCTCCGGGACAGGATCAACAATGAGCAGTTCTTC. Protein: CASSLRDRINNEQFF.